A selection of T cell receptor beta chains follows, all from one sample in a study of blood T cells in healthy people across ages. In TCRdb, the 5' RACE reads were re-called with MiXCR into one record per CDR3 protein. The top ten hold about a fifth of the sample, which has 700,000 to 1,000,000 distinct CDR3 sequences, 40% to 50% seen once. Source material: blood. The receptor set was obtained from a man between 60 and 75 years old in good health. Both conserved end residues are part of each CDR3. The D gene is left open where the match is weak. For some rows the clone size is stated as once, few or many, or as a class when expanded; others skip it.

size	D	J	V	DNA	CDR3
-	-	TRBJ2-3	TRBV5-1	TGCGCCAGCAGCTTCACGGCAGGGAGCACAGATACGCAGTATTTT	CASSFTAGSTDTQYF
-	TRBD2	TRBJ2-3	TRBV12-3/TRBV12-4	TGTGCCAGCCGTAGCGGGAGCACAGATACGCAGTATTTT	CASRSGSTDTQYF
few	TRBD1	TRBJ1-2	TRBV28	TGTGCCAGCAGGGGATCACAGGGGTGGTCCTCTGGCTACACCTTC	CASRGSQGWSSGYTF
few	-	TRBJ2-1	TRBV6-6	TGTGCCAGCAGTAACAATGAGCAGTTCTTC	CASSNNEQFF
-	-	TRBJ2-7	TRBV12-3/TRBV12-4	TGTGCCAGCAGTTTATTGGGTACAGCCGGCGAGCAGTACTTC	CASSLLGTAGEQYF
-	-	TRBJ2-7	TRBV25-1	TGTGCCAGCAGTGAATCGGGGGGTGGCAGGGGTTACGAGCAGTACTTC	CASSESGGGRGYEQYF
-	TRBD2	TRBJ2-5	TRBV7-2	TGTGCCAGCAGCCGGGGGGGCAGGAGGGAAGAGACCCAGTACTTC	CASSRGGRREETQYF
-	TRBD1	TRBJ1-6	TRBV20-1	TGCAGTGCTAGAGACTGGACAGGTTCAAATTCACCCCTCCACTTT	CSARDWTGSNSPLHF
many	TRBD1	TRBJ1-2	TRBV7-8	TGTGCCAGCAGCTTAGAGACAGGGGCTATCTATGGCTACACCTTC	CASSLETGAIYGYTF
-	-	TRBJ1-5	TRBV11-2	TGTGCCAGCAGCTCCTCGGTATACCAGCCCCAGCATTTT	CASSSSVYQPQHF
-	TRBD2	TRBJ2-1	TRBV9	TGTGCCAGCAGCGTAGTCCCCAGCGGGGGGGCGAATGAGCAGTTCTTC	CASSVVPSGGANEQFF
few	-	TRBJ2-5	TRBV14	TGTGCCAGCAGCCACCTATTAACGGGGCAAGAGACCCAGTACTTC	CASSHLLTGQETQYF
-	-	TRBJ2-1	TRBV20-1	TGCAATGCAAATAAACCAACAATAGGGAGCTCCTACAATGAGCAGTTCTTC	CNANKPTIGSSYNEQFF
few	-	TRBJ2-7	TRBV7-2	TGTGCCAGCAGCCCACCAGGGTTAGGTTACGAGCAGTACTTC	CASSPPGLGYEQYF
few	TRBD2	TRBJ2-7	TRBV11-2	TGTGCCAGCAGCTTACACACGACTAGCGGGGGTTACGAGCAGTACTTC	CASSLHTTSGGYEQYF
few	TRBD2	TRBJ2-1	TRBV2	TGTGCCAGCAGTGGACTAGCGGGGACGTCCTACAATGAGCAGTTCTTC	CASSGLAGTSYNEQFF
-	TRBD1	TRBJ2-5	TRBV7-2	TGTGCCAGCAGCTGGGGACAGCAAGAGACCCAGTACTTC	CASSWGQQETQYF
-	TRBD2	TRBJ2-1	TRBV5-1	TGCGCCAGCAGCCCGGGACTAGCGGGATTCAGCTCCTACAATGAGCAGTTCTTC	CASSPGLAGFSSYNEQFF
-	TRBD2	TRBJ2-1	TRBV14	TGTGCCAGCAGCCAAGAGCGGGGGTGGGCCTACAATGAGCAGTTCTTC	CASSQERGWAYNEQFF
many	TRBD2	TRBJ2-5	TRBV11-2	TGTGCCAGCAGCGGGACTAGCGGACCAAGGACCCAGTACTTC	CASSGTSGPRTQYF
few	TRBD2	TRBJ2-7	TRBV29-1	TGCAGTTCCTTCGAGTCGAGCGGGGGACCCTACGAGCAGTACTTC	CSSFESSGGPYEQYF